The 18 T cell receptor beta chains in this list originate from one sample, sequenced in a study of CD8 T cells in ankylosing spondylitis. MiXCR, applied by TCRdb to the 5' RACE reads, yields one record per CDR3 protein. Here the sample spans about 800,000 distinct CDR3 sequences, about an eighth being singletons. Study-level findings and limits: It appeared that ankylosing spondylitis blood was characterized by a TCR beta motif of several highly homologous variants.

What these receptors recognize is not known. Sequencing was performed on blood, either unsorted or a sorted T cell fraction (not recorded which). The receptors stem from a male donor with ankylosing spondylitis.

V and J are TRBV19 and TRBJ1-5; 9 positions agree with TRBD1. Trimming cost V 4 bases and J 7 bases; bases outside gene matches: 5. Germline V CDR1 and CDR2: LNHDA, SQIVND (reference sequence). The CDR3 runs 14 residues. The CDR3 region is CASSTRTGVQPQHF. The DNA of the CDR3 is TGTGCCAGTAGTACGAGGACAGGGGTGCAGCCCCAGCATTTT.

This clonotype appeared many times. J is TRBJ1-1 and V is TRBV12-3 or TRBV12-4; perhaps TRBD1 as D (5 bases). V was shortened by 5 bases and J by 3 bases, with 13 bases between the two germline ends. The length of the CDR3 is 14 residues. The CDR3, as DNA: TGTGCCAGCAGTAGCAGGGCAAGTTACACTGAAGCTTTCTTT. Amino acid sequence: CASSSRASYTEAFF.

This clonotype was detected a few times. The chain combines TRBV3-1 with TRBJ2-7, with 11 bases that match TRBD2. J was trimmed by 5 bases and V by 3 bases; bases with no gene match: 3. There are 14 residues in the CDR3. Germline loops: CDR1 LGHDT, CDR2 YNNKEL (reference sequence). DNA of the CDR3: TGTGCCAGCAGCCACACTAGCGGGGGCCACGAGCAGTACTTC. Protein: CASSHTSGGHEQYF.

The chain recombines TRBV5-1 with TRBJ2-3; TRBD2 agrees at 11 bases. This CDR3 has 17 residues. Germline CDR1 reads SGHRS; CDR2 reads YFSETQ. The V segment lost 4 bases and the J segment 1 base; nucleotides outside the gene matches: 8. As DNA, the CDR3 is TGCGCCAGCAGCAGACGCGGGACTAGCGGCCGCACAGATACGCAGTATTTT. This translates into CASSRRGTSGRTDTQYF.

This clonotype was counted between two and nine times. V and J are TRBV20-1 and TRBJ2-5; D gene unclear. The V gene lost 0 bases and the J gene lost 1 base, with 12 bases spanning the gap. Germline loops: CDR1 DFQATT, CDR2 SNEGSKA (reference sequence). This CDR3 is built from 15 residues. The CDR3 sequence is CSARDPKGSQETQYF. DNA of the CDR3: TGCAGTGCTAGAGATCCCAAAGGGTCCCAAGAGACCCAGTACTTC.

The genes are TRBV6-6 and TRBJ1-2, with D unresolved. CDR1 and CDR2 (germline): MNHNY, SVGAGI (reference sequence). Trimming took off 10 bases at V and 4 bases at J, with 10 bases between the two ends. This CDR3 is 11 amino acids long. The CDR3 sequence is CATTVVYGYTF. The CDR3 DNA is TGTGCCACTACCGTGGTCTATGGCTACACCTTC.

This clonotype was detected ten times or more. The CDR3, as DNA: TGTGCCAGCAGTTACTCGAGGAGGAGCAATCAGCCCCAGCATTTT. It is translated as CASSYSRRSNQPQHF. The chain carries TRBV6-5 and TRBJ1-5; D gene ambiguous. Trimming stripped 0 bases from V and 1 base from J, with 7 bases between. CDR3 length: 15 residues. The germline V gene encodes CDR1 MNHEY and CDR2 SVGAGI.

The CDR3 protein is CASSSRDRDHSPLHF. In nucleotides, the CDR3 is TGCGCCAGCAGCAGCAGGGATAGGGATCATTCACCCCTCCACTTT. The chain is built from TRBV4-1 and TRBJ1-6; TRBD1 is a possible D gene (5 bases). V was trimmed by 5 bases and J by 8 bases, leaving 16 bases between them. This CDR3 has 15 amino acids. Germline-derived CDR1 and CDR2 are MGHRA and YSYEKL.

This chain's CDR3 is CASSLNRGGNSPLHF. In nucleotides, the CDR3 is TGTGCCAGCAGCTTAAACAGGGGCGGGAATTCACCCCTCCACTTT. The rearrangement joins TRBV7-2 to TRBJ1-6; TRBD1 matches 7 bases. With 2 bases clipped from V and 7 bases from J, the junction kept 5 bases outside the gene matches. The CDR3 contains 15 residues. The germline V gene has CDR1 SGHTA and CDR2 FQGNSA.

This clonotype appeared a few times. The V gene is TRBV6-5, the J gene TRBJ1-1; tentative D call: TRBD1 (5 bases). Trimming removed 0 bases from V and 1 base from J, with 9 bases in between. From germline, CDR1 is MNHEY and CDR2 SVGAGI. The CDR3 length is 15 residues. CDR3 protein: CASSYSGVGNTEAFF. The CDR3 nucleotides read TGTGCCAGCAGTTACTCGGGGGTAGGGAACACTGAAGCTTTCTTT.

This clonotype turned up a few times. The V and J genes are TRBV12-3 or TRBV12-4 and TRBJ2-3; 12 bases agree with TRBD2. The CDR3 is 16 residues long. V was pared by 2 bases and J by 3 bases, with 3 bases of the junction left unmatched. This CDR3 is CASSLTSGGFTDTQYF. CDR3 coding DNA: TGTGCCAGCAGTTTAACTAGCGGGGGGTTTACAGATACGCAGTATTTT.

CDR3 coding DNA: TGTGCCAGCAGTGAACTACAGGGTGGGACCGGGGAGCTGTTTTTT. Translated, it gives CASSELQGGTGELFF. This rearrangement joins TRBV6-1 to TRBJ2-2; TRBD1 is a possible D gene (6 bases). The CDR3 length is 15 residues. The germline CDR1 and CDR2 sequences are MNHNS and SASEGT. With 2 bases removed from V and 5 bases from J, the gap between germline ends came to 12 bases.

This clonotype was counted between two and nine times. The CDR3 region has the DNA TGCAGTGCCCCACTCGGGACTTACTACGAGCAGTACTTC. Translating gives CSAPLGTYYEQYF. The rearrangement joins TRBV20-1 to TRBJ2-7; possible D gene TRBD2, 6 bases. CDR3 length: 13 amino acids. The V end lost 6 bases, the J end lost 3 bases, and 15 bases lay between the germline ends. Germline CDR1 DFQATT, CDR2 SNEGSKA (reference sequence).

This clonotype appeared a few times. This chain links TRBV18 with TRBJ1-1; TRBD1 aligns across 7 bases. J lost 4 bases, V lost 2 bases, and 10 bases had no gene match. This CDR3 comprises 16 residues. Germline CDR1 reads KGHSH; CDR2 reads LQKENI. The chain's CDR3 is CASSPGGQLRSTEAFF. In DNA, the CDR3 is TGTGCCAGCTCACCAGGGGGACAGCTAAGGAGCACTGAAGCTTTCTTT.

This chain connects TRBV20-1 to TRBJ2-1; perhaps TRBD1 as D (5 bases). Germline loops: CDR1 DFQATT, CDR2 SNEGSKA (reference sequence). The CDR3 extends over 10 amino acids. The V and J ends lost 3 bases and 11 bases respectively, with 8 bases between them. The CDR3 coding sequence is TGCAGTGCTAGTCGGACAAAGCAGTTCTTC. It specifies CSASRTKQFF.

This clonotype was detected a few times. The V call is TRBV20-1, the J call TRBJ1-4; D perhaps matches TRBD1 (5 bases). Germline assignment: CDR1 DFQATT and CDR2 SNEGSKA (reference sequence). Trimming took off 6 bases at V and 5 bases at J, with 13 bases between the two ends. The CDR3 consists of 13 residues. The CDR3 reads CSAVTQGNEKLFF. For the CDR3, the DNA is TGCAGTGCCGTCACTCAGGGCAATGAAAAACTGTTTTTT.

The CDR3 DNA reads as TGTGCCAGCTCCCCAACAGGGTTCGACAATGAGCAGTTCTTC. This translates into CASSPTGFDNEQFF. The chain couples TRBV18 to TRBJ2-1; possibly TRBD1 for D (6 bases). V dropped 6 bases and J dropped 5 bases, with 14 bases sitting between them. There are 14 residues in the CDR3. The V gene's germline CDR1 is KGHSH and CDR2 LQKENI.

This clonotype was counted many times. V usage is TRBV7-8 and J usage is TRBJ2-5; a weak D match, TRBD1 (5 bases). CDR1 is SGHVS, CDR2 FQNEAQ, per germline. V was clipped by 4 bases and J by 4 bases, with 10 bases between them. The CDR3 length is 13 residues. The DNA for the CDR3 is TGTGCCAGCAGCTCTCGACAGCTAGAGACCCAGTACTTC. This translates into CASSSRQLETQYF.